One sample yielded the 5 T cell receptor beta chains listed below, sequenced in a study of blood T cell repertoires in COVID-19. Sequencing used immunoSEQ multiplex PCR; TCRdb keeps in-frame clones, though not all of them. The sample gives about 260,000 clones, around 89% of which show up once; roughly 3.9% is in the top ten. Specimen: peripheral blood. The receptors derive from a man between 60 and 75 years old who had recovered from COVID-19.

V usage is TRBV9 and J usage is TRBJ2-7; the match to TRBD1 covers 11 bases. The CDR3 sequence is 15 residues long. Germline lookup yields CDR1 SGDLS and CDR2 YYNGEE. The V and J ends lost 0 bases and 3 bases, in that order; junction bases with no gene match: 2. CDR3 sequence: CASSVGTGGLYEQYF. DNA of the CDR3: TGTGCCAGCAGCGTAGGGACAGGGGGCCTCTACGAGCAGTACTTC.

The V and J genes are TRBV18 and TRBJ2-7; weak D call: TRBD1 (5 bases). CDR3 length: 13 residues. The germline V gene encodes CDR1 KGHSH and CDR2 LQKENI. Trimming shortened V by 6 bases and J by 3 bases, and 12 bases separated the two germline ends. CDR3 nucleotides: TGTGCCAGCTCGCCGAAGACAGTCTACGAGCAGTACTTC. Amino acids: CASSPKTVYEQYF.

This chain joins TRBV2 and TRBJ1-2; 9 bases map to TRBD1. The CDR3 contains 14 residues. The trim removed 4 bases at V and 7 bases at J, leaving 7 bases unmatched. Germline CDR1 reads SNHLY; CDR2 reads FYNNEI. In nucleotides, the CDR3 is TGTGCCAGCAGTGTCGACAGGGGGAAGAGTGGCTACACCTTC. This gives the protein CASSVDRGKSGYTF.

The chain links TRBV5-8 to TRBJ2-7, with D possibly matching TRBD1 (5 bases). The germline V gene has CDR1 SGHTS and CDR2 YDEGEE. V shed 0 bases and J shed 9 bases, with 13 bases lying between them. The CDR3 spans 13 residues. The CDR3 region is CASSLARALGQYF. The CDR3 nucleotides are TGTGCCAGCAGCTTGGCCAGGGCCCTGGGGCAGTACTTC.

This rearrangement joins TRBV7-3 to TRBJ2-3; TRBD2 matches 13 bases. J gave up 4 bases and V 0 bases, and 4 bases lay outside the gene matches. Per germline, CDR1 SGHTA and CDR2 FQGTGA. This CDR3 has 17 amino acids. CDR3 bases: TGTGCCAGCAGCTTAACGCTTGGGACTAGCGGGGCAGATACGCAGTATTTT. Amino acid sequence: CASSLTLGTSGADTQYF.